The 9 T cell receptor beta chains in this list originate from one sample, sequenced in a study of T cells in Graves' hyperthyroidism and ophthalmopathy. RNA transcripts yielded amplified TCR beta CDR3 regions. TCR CDR3 underwent first-round RT-PCR with the HTBI primer set. One entry per CDR3 protein, called by TCRdb with MiXCR from the multiplex PCR reads. There are about 380,000 distinct CDR3 sequences in the sample; 15% to 20% occur only once, and over 35% lies in the top ten. Input material: blood. The receptors stem from a young man with Graves' ophthalmopathy.

This clonotype was detected many times. The chain joins TRBV2 to TRBJ1-2; D ambiguous. The V gene lost 8 bases and the J gene lost 5 bases, with 15 bases spanning the gap. CDR1 and CDR2 (germline): SNHLY, FYNNEI. The CDR3 length is 13 residues. The CDR3 coding sequence is TGTGCCAGCGCGGTCCTACAAATTTATGGCTACACCTTC. As protein: CASAVLQIYGYTF.

This clonotype was counted only a few times. Just one base apart from a much larger clone, this may be a read error. It is likely a read error, because the conserved phenylalanine at the end of the CDR3 is missing. CDR3 in DNA: TGTGCTAGCAGCTCGAGACCGGATTTTAGCACAGATACGCAGTATCTT. Translating it yields CASSSRPDFSTDTQYL. The rearrangement uses TRBV7-7 and TRBJ2-3; D not resolved. Germline V gene data show CDR1 as SSHAT and CDR2 as FNYEAQ (reference sequence). This CDR3 comprises 16 residues.

This chain uses TRBV18 with TRBJ2-5, with D perhaps TRBD1 (6 bases). Germline values: CDR1 KGHSH, CDR2 LQKENI. V lost 3 bases and J 1 base, leaving 12 bases between the germline ends. The CDR3 sequence is 15 residues long. The DNA of the CDR3 is TGTGCCAGCTCACCGACGGGACACAGCCAAGAGACCCAGTACTTC. As protein: CASSPTGHSQETQYF.

This clonotype was seen at least ten times. V usage is TRBV15 and J usage is TRBJ2-7; D possibly uses TRBD1 or TRBD2 (5 bases each). V lost 1 base and J lost 6, with 7 bases in between. Germline lookup yields CDR1 LNHNV and CDR2 YYDKDF (reference sequence). There are 12 residues in the CDR3. In DNA form, the CDR3 reads TGTGCCACCAGCAGAGCTGGGGGCGAGCAGTACTTC. Its protein product is CATSRAGGEQYF.

This clonotype has at least ten counts. The chain uses TRBV12-3 or TRBV12-4 and TRBJ1-2; D remains unclear. The CDR3 covers 15 residues. Trimming removed 3 bases from V and 1 base from J, with 12 bases in between. The CDR3 here is CASSFGQQNNYGYTF. DNA of the CDR3: TGTGCCAGCAGTTTCGGTCAGCAAAATAACTATGGCTACACCTTC.

This clonotype was counted ten times or more. The V gene is TRBV20-1, the J gene TRBJ2-7; perhaps D is TRBD1 or TRBD2 (5 bases each). This CDR3 comprises 12 residues. Trimming stripped 6 bases from V and 1 base from J, with 10 bases between. CDR1 is DFQATT and CDR2 is SNEGSKA in the germline V gene (reference sequence). CDR3 residues: CSAAEGSYEQYF. As DNA, the CDR3 is TGCAGTGCCGCCGAGGGGTCCTACGAGCAGTACTTC.

This clonotype showed up many times. A read error may account for a junction end that differs from germline. This chain uses TRBV28 with TRBJ2-5; TRBD1 matches at 8 bases. The germline V gene has CDR1 MDHEN and CDR2 SYDVKM. The CDR3 consists of 17 residues. The chain's CDR3 is CATSSAWTGSFKETQYF. In DNA form, the CDR3 reads TGTGCCACCAGTTCAGCCTGGACAGGGAGTTTTAAAGAGACCCAGTACTTC.

This clonotype has more than one count but fewer than ten. The chain couples TRBV10-3 to TRBJ2-3, with 7 bases lining up with TRBD2. This CDR3 has 14 amino acids. Germline V gives CDR1 ENHRY, CDR2 SYGVKD. Trimming took 3 bases from V and 3 from J; bases not matched to a gene: 3. The CDR3 bases are TGTGCCATCAGTGATCAGCGGGGTACAGATACGCAGTATTTT. As protein: CAISDQRGTDTQYF.

There are a few counts of this clonotype. The V gene is TRBV9, the J gene TRBJ2-1; either TRBD1 or TRBD2 may fit D (5 bases each). CDR1 and CDR2 (germline): SGDLS, YYNGEE. This CDR3 is 16 amino acids long. With 4 bases removed from V and 5 bases from J, the gap between germline ends came to 19 bases. Written as DNA, the CDR3 is TGTGCCAGCAGCACCTTCCACCGGGGCAGGGACAATGAGCAGTTCTTC. Its protein is CASSTFHRGRDNEQFF.